The clone carrying this T cell receptor beta chain was seen repeatedly, ten times or more. As yet, its antigen is unknown. The sample belongs to a study of early T cells in non-severe SARS-CoV-2 infection. The study, taken as a whole, reports: Private and CD4 specificities were missed by VDJdb matching, skewed to anti-spike CD8.

V was shortened by 0 bases and J by 6 bases, with 7 bases between the two germline ends. The germline CDR1 and CDR2 sequences are SGHRS and YFSETQ. This CDR3 has 12 amino acids. TCRdb passed the 5' RACE reads through MiXCR, listing each CDR3 protein once. The table has about 83,000 distinct CDR3 sequences, 10% seen once; the top ten hold over 7%. The sample here was whole blood, taken at baseline. The chain combines TRBV5-1 with TRBJ2-7; D remains unclear. The source of this sequence is an adult who was a healthcare worker with PCR-confirmed SARS-CoV-2 infection or an uninfected control (not recorded which). This chain's CDR3 is CASSLGWGEQYF. CDR3 DNA sequence: TGCGCCAGCAGCTTGGGGTGGGGCGAGCAGTACTTC.